This T cell receptor beta chain is from a study of response to subunit inactivated influenza vaccine. There are 13 residues in the CDR3. CDR1 DFQATT and CDR2 SNEGSKA come from the germline V gene (reference sequence). Trimming took 3 bases from V and 10 from J, leaving 13 bases between them. Turning to this clonotype: Its target is unknown.

TCRdb processed the RT-PCR reads anew with MiXCR; each CDR3 protein has one entry. In the table there are hundreds of thousands of distinct CDR3 sequences, 6% to 9% of which are singletons. Study-level results: The authors suggested that every seasonal influenza vaccination recruits few new T cells.

Sample: PBMCs from blood, taken roughly 24 months after vaccination. The source is a man between 50 and 69 years old who received an inactivated influenza vaccine. This chain joins TRBV20-1 and TRBJ1-6; no firm D call. The CDR3 DNA reads as TGCAGTGCTAGCCCGGGTTCGTCCTCACCCCTCCACTTT. As protein: CSASPGSSSPLHF.